Listed below are T cell receptor beta chains from one sample, sequenced in a study of blood T cell repertoires in COVID-19. Here immunoSEQ multiplex PCR was the method, and the copy in TCRdb shows in-frame clones only, minus some. Of almost 300,000 clones in the sample, 85% to 90% were seen once. Sample: peripheral blood. These receptors were taken from a woman in her twenties or thirties with COVID-19, enrolled during active disease. CDR3s include the opening cysteine and the closing phenylalanine or tryptophan. D genes are given only for firm matches. Where a row states a size, it is once, few, many or the class of an expanded clone; other rows omit it.

clone size | J gene | V gene | D gene | CDR3 protein | CDR3 DNA
NA | TRBJ1-1 | TRBV10-2 | TRBD1 | CASSPGRGTEAFF | TGCGCCAGCAGTCCCGGCAGGGGGACTGAAGCTTTCTTT
NA | TRBJ1-6 | TRBV2 | NA | CACRGGGVNSPLHF | TGTGCCTGCCGGGGGGGCGGGGTGAATTCACCCCTCCACTTT
NA | TRBJ2-3 | TRBV5-6 | NA | CASSPTGTDTQYF | TGTGCCAGCAGCCCAACTGGCACAGATACGCAGTATTTT
NA | TRBJ2-7 | TRBV11-2 | NA | CASSLYPREYEQYF | TGTGCCAGCAGCTTATACCCTCGGGAATACGAGCAGTACTTC
NA | TRBJ2-7 | TRBV5-1 | TRBD1 | CASSLEGQLSYEQYF | TGCGCCAGCAGCTTGGAGGGACAGTTGTCCTACGAGCAGTACTTC
NA | TRBJ2-2 | TRBV12-3/TRBV12-4 | NA | CASRFYTGELFF | TGTGCCAGCAGATTCTACACCGGGGAGCTGTTTTTT
NA | TRBJ2-7 | TRBV5-1 | TRBD1 | CASSVGQGSGEQYF | TGCGCCAGCAGCGTGGGACAGGGATCAGGGGAGCAGTACTTC
NA | TRBJ2-5 | TRBV7-9 | TRBD2 | CASSFRLAGLETQYF | TGTGCCAGCAGCTTCCGGCTAGCGGGGTTAGAGACCCAGTACTTC
NA | TRBJ2-1 | TRBV7-6 | TRBD2 | CASSDSGGAYNEQFF | TGTGCCAGCAGCGATAGCGGGGGGGCCTACAATGAGCAGTTCTTC
NA | TRBJ2-5 | TRBV6-5 | TRBD2 | CASSQMAGGQETQYF | TGTGCCAGCAGCCAAATGGCGGGGGGGCAGGAGACCCAGTACTTC
NA | TRBJ1-3 | TRBV28 | NA | CASMGGSGNTIYF | TGTGCCAGTATGGGGGGCTCTGGAAACACCATATATTTT
NA | TRBJ2-1 | TRBV29-1 | NA | CSVKAGTYQDNEQFF | TGCAGCGTTAAGGCAGGAACCTATCAGGACAATGAGCAGTTCTTC
NA | TRBJ1-4 | TRBV18 | TRBD1 | CASSPGGQGPEKLFF | TGTGCCAGCTCACCAGGGGGACAGGGGCCTGAAAAACTGTTTTTT
NA | TRBJ1-2 | TRBV27 | TRBD1 | CASRHSRGLGYGYTF | TGTGCCAGCAGGCACTCAAGGGGGCTTGGCTATGGCTACACCTTC
NA | TRBJ2-5 | TRBV3-1/TRBV3-2 | TRBD2 | CASSQTGGETQYF | TGTGCCAGCAGCCAGACGGGGGGTGAGACCCAGTACTTC
NA | TRBJ1-1 | TRBV9 | TRBD1 | CASSVVAGGNTEAFF | TGTGCCAGCAGCGTAGTAGCAGGGGGGAACACTGAAGCTTTCTTT
once | TRBJ2-4 | TRBV19 | NA | CASSIRGGKNIQYF | TGTGCCAGTAGTATCAGAGGGGGAAAAAACATTCAGTACTTC
NA | TRBJ2-7 | TRBV7-5 | NA | CVRSPQAGGRWEQYF | TGTGTCAGAAGCCCCCAAGCGGGGGGGCGTTGGGAGCAGTACTTC
NA | TRBJ2-1 | TRBV2 | TRBD2 | CASREGQAGVTNEQFF | TGTGCCAGCAGAGAGGGACAAGCGGGAGTCACCAATGAGCAGTTCTTC
NA | TRBJ2-1 | TRBV15 | NA | CATSRDLKGMQFF | TGTGCCACCAGCAGAGATTTGAAGGGGATGCAGTTCTTC
NA | TRBJ1-5 | TRBV5-8 | NA | CASSLYGRRLNQPQHF | TGTGCCAGCAGCTTGTATGGCAGAAGACTCAATCAGCCCCAGCATTTT
NA | TRBJ2-5 | TRBV28 | NA | CASGLGGGGTQYF | TGTGCCAGCGGGCTCGGGGGTGGAGGGACCCAGTACTTC
NA | TRBJ2-7 | TRBV6-1 | NA | CASSEAGGGAYEQYF | TGTGCCAGCAGTGAAGCGGGTGGCGGTGCCTACGAGCAGTACTTC
NA | TRBJ2-2 | TRBV29-1 | NA | CSASTRETGELFF | TGCAGCGCCAGCACGCGGGAAACCGGGGAGCTGTTTTTT
NA | TRBJ1-5 | TRBV24-1 | NA | CATSASSNQPQHF | TGTGCCACCAGTGCGAGTAGCAATCAGCCCCAGCATTTT
NA | TRBJ2-5 | TRBV5-4 | NA | CASQTGETQYF | TGTGCCAGCCAGACAGGAGAGACCCAGTACTTC
once | TRBJ2-5 | TRBV30 | TRBD1 | CAWSTGGETQYF | TGTGCCTGGAGTACAGGGGGAGAGACCCAGTACTTC
NA | TRBJ2-5 | TRBV4-1 | NA | CASSQGAYQETQYF | TGCGCCAGCAGCCAAGGGGCGTACCAAGAGACCCAGTACTTC
NA | TRBJ1-1 | TRBV5-1 | TRBD1 | CASSLGQGMNTEAFF | TGCGCCAGCAGCTTGGGACAGGGAATGAACACTGAAGCTTTCTTT
NA | TRBJ2-2 | TRBV11-2 | NA | CASSPRVDGELFF | TGTGCCAGCAGCCCGCGGGTGGACGGGGAGCTGTTTTTT
NA | TRBJ1-2 | TRBV6-1 | TRBD1 | CASSELRGGAYTF | TGTGCCAGCAGTGAACTTCGAGGGGGCGCCTACACCTTC
NA | TRBJ1-4 | TRBV6-5 | NA | CASSYTEEGNEKLFF | TGTGCCAGCAGTTACACGGAGGAGGGAAATGAAAAACTGTTTTTT
NA | TRBJ2-7 | TRBV4-1 | NA | CASSQATSYEQYF | TGCGCCAGCAGCCAGGCGACTAGCTACGAGCAGTACTTC
few | TRBJ2-7 | TRBV5-4 | NA | CASSRGGLDEQYF | TGTGCCAGCAGTCGTGGGGGCCTGGACGAGCAGTACTTC
once | TRBJ1-2 | TRBV6-5 | NA | CASSPPTGLGYTF | TGTGCCAGCAGTCCCCCGACAGGTTTAGGCTACACCTTC
NA | TRBJ2-3 | TRBV11-2 | TRBD1 | CASSSWTGGHTDTQYF | TGTGCCAGCAGCTCCTGGACAGGGGGCCACACAGATACGCAGTATTTT
NA | TRBJ2-2 | TRBV30 | NA | CAWGRTDFTGELFF | TGTGCCTGGGGTAGGACAGACTTCACCGGGGAGCTGTTTTTT
NA | TRBJ1-1 | TRBV18 | TRBD1 | CASSDRVDKAFF | TGTGCCAGCTCGGACAGGGTGGACAAAGCTTTCTTT
NA | TRBJ1-3 | TRBV4-1 | NA | CASSQDVGGAGNTIYF | TGCGCCAGCAGCCAAGATGTCGGAGGGGCTGGAAACACCATATATTTT
NA | TRBJ1-5 | TRBV16 | NA | CASSRRGAPGQPQHF | TGTGCCAGCAGCAGACGTGGGGCCCCTGGGCAGCCCCAGCATTTT
NA | TRBJ2-2 | TRBV18 | TRBD2 | CASSPSAGAGTGELFF | TGTGCCAGCTCACCCTCCGCGGGAGCGGGGACCGGGGAGCTGTTTTTT
NA | TRBJ2-2 | TRBV10-1 | NA | CASSHDRITGELFF | TGCGCCAGCAGCCATGACAGAATCACCGGGGAGCTGTTTTTT
NA | TRBJ1-2 | TRBV7-7 | NA | CASSPLPQGLNDGYTF | TGTGCCAGCAGCCCCCTACCTCAGGGGCTAAACGATGGCTACACCTTC
NA | TRBJ1-1 | TRBV7-9 | NA | CASSSQGGKTEAFF | TGTGCCAGCAGCTCTCAGGGAGGGAAAACTGAAGCTTTCTTT
NA | TRBJ1-1 | TRBV4-1 | TRBD1 | CASSQSPPGQGGNTEAFF | TGCGCCAGCAGCCAAAGTCCGCCGGGACAGGGCGGGAACACTGAAGCTTTCTTT
NA | TRBJ2-7 | TRBV11-2 | TRBD2 | CASSFGGGGEQYF | TGTGCCAGCAGCTTTGGCGGGGGGGGCGAGCAGTACTTC